What follows are 27 T cell receptor beta chains derived from one specimen sequenced in a study of radiotherapy plus CTLA-4 blockade in lung cancer. TCRdb's table, derived via immunoSEQ multiplex PCR, lists solely in-frame clones and lacks some. The sample consists of roughly 30,000 clones, about 72% of them appearing once. Source: peripheral blood, taken from a patient treated with radiotherapy plus ipilimumab. The receptors derive from a human donor with non-small cell lung cancer who had stable disease on radiotherapy plus ipilimumab.

The V and J genes are TRBV4-1 and TRBJ2-2; 9 nucleotides agree with TRBD2. CDR1 MGHRA and CDR2 YSYEKL come from the germline V gene. The CDR3 loop spans 15 amino acids. The ends lost 1 base at V and 4 bases at J; junction bases unmatched: 1. CDR3 amino acids: CASSQGGGATGELFF. The CDR3 DNA follows: TGCGCCAGCAGCCAAGGCGGGGGGGCCACCGGGGAGCTGTTTTTT.

This rearrangement joins TRBV18 to TRBJ2-1; 11 nucleotides match TRBD2. V lost 3 bases to trimming and J lost 8 bases; unmatched junction nucleotides: 9. The CDR3 length is 16 residues. The germline CDR1 and CDR2 sequences are KGHSH and LQKENI. The CDR3: CASSPKTSGDWDEQFF. CDR3 bases: TGTGCCAGCTCACCTAAGACTAGCGGGGACTGGGATGAGCAGTTCTTC.

This clone was counted once. The rearrangement uses TRBV10-1 and TRBJ2-1; 9 nucleotides line up with TRBD1. The junction had 9 bases not matched to a gene; V was cut back by 5 bases and J by 4 bases. The CDR3 spans 16 residues. The germline V gene has CDR1 WNHNN and CDR2 SYGVQD (reference sequence). The CDR3 sequence: CASSTRTGTGYNEQFF. The CDR3 region has the DNA TGCGCCAGCAGTACGAGAACAGGGACAGGGTACAATGAGCAGTTCTTC.

The rearrangement links TRBV16 to TRBJ1-5; D remains ambiguous. Germline loops: CDR1 KGHSY, CDR2 FQNENV. Deletions cut 4 bases from V and 2 bases from J, with 15 bases between. The CDR3 is 16 residues long. Written as DNA, the CDR3 is TGTGCCAGCAGCCGGCCCGTGAGGGAGGGCAATCAGCCCCAGCATTTT. As protein: CASSRPVREGNQPQHF.

The CDR3 nucleotides are TGCAGCGCCCGGACAGGGAAGGAGACCCAGTACTTC. Protein sequence: CSARTGKETQYF. The rearrangement joins TRBV29-1 to TRBJ2-5; 8 bases line up with TRBD1. V dropped 7 bases and J dropped 5; count of bases not matched to a gene: 6. Germline V CDR1 and CDR2: SQVTM, ANQGSEA. The CDR3 is 12 residues long.

The rearrangement links TRBV4-1 to TRBJ2-1, with D tentatively TRBD1 (6 bases). CDR1 is MGHRA, CDR2 YSYEKL, per germline. Deletions cut 5 bases from V and 8 bases from J, with 10 bases between. This CDR3 has 12 residues. The CDR3 here is CASSFRTDEQFF. CDR3 in DNA: TGCGCCAGCAGCTTTCGGACAGATGAGCAGTTCTTC.

The chain joins TRBV5-5 to TRBJ2-7; D possibly corresponds to TRBD1 (5 bases). Trimming removed 0 bases at V and 3 bases at J, with 25 bases between. The CDR3 sequence is 19 residues long. Germline V gives CDR1 SGHKS, CDR2 YYEKEE (reference sequence). The CDR3 spells CASSLEGVGFGPINYEQYV. In nucleotides, the CDR3 is TGTGCCAGCAGCTTGGAAGGGGTGGGGTTCGGGCCTATCAACTACGAGCAGTACGTC.

The chain links TRBV7-2 to TRBJ1-1; 7 nucleotides match TRBD1. V was clipped by 5 bases and J by 5 bases; unmatched bases: 14. The germline V gene has CDR1 SGHTA and CDR2 FQGNSA. This CDR3 has 16 residues. CDR3 in amino acids: CASSLRQGGGGTEAFF. The CDR3 DNA is TGTGCCAGCAGCCTCAGACAGGGCGGTGGGGGGACTGAAGCTTTCTTT.

V gene TRBV28 combines with J gene TRBJ1-6; D gene unclear. The V end lost 3 bases, the J end lost 0 bases, and 3 bases lay between the germline ends. Germline CDR1 and CDR2: MDHEN and SYDVKM. The CDR3 runs 14 residues. CDR3 loop: CASSFSSYNSPLHF. CDR3 DNA sequence: TGTGCCAGCAGTTTCAGCTCCTATAATTCACCCCTCCACTTT. Full variable domain (rest looked up from reference TRBV28 and TRBJ1-6): DVKVTQSSRYLVKRTGEKVFLECVQDMDHENMFWYRQDPGLGLRLIYFSYDVKMKEKGDIPEGYSVSREKKERFSLILESASTNQTSMYLCASSFSSYNSPLHFGNGTRLTVT.

This chain uses TRBV7-9 with TRBJ1-2; 8 nucleotides agree with TRBD1. Germline V gene data show CDR1 as SEHNR and CDR2 as FQNEAQ (reference sequence). There are 14 residues in the CDR3. Trimming cost V 7 bases and J 5 bases; bases outside gene matches: 9. CDR3 DNA sequence: TGTGCCAGCACCTTCCTACAGGGGGTTTATGGCTACACCTTC. It specifies CASTFLQGVYGYTF. The whole variable domain, filled in from reference TRBV7-9 and TRBJ1-2, reads DTGVSQNPRHKITKRGQNVTFRCDPISEHNRLYWYRQTLGQGPEFLTYFQNEAQLEKSRLLSDRFSAERPKGSFSTLEIQRTEQGDSAMYLCASTFLQGVYGYTFGSGTRLTVV.

The chain is built from TRBV29-1 and TRBJ2-2, with 12 nucleotides matching TRBD2. Trimming removed 5 bases from V and 6 bases from J; junction bases left unmatched: 10. The CDR3 covers 16 residues. In germline, CDR1 is SQVTM, CDR2 ANQGSEA. This chain's CDR3 is CSVNIPSGGAPGELFF. The CDR3 nucleotides are TGCAGCGTTAACATCCCTAGCGGGGGGGCCCCCGGGGAGCTGTTTTTT.

This clone appeared a single time. The chain couples TRBV5-1 to TRBJ1-6; D is uncertain. CDR3 length: 15 residues. Germline CDR1 reads SGHRS; CDR2 reads YFSETQ. V lost 4 bases to trimming and J lost 9 bases, with 17 bases between them. The DNA for the CDR3 is TGCGCCAGCAGCACTGGCCCCCGGGATAGTTCACCCCTCCACTTT. This gives the protein CASSTGPRDSSPLHF.

The chain joins TRBV6-1 to TRBJ1-4; the match to TRBD1 covers 7 bases. V was pared by 6 bases and J by 10 bases, with 5 bases of the junction left unmatched. Germline CDR1 and CDR2: MNHNS and SASEGT. The CDR3 totals 12 residues. CDR3 DNA: TGTGCCAGCAGGGAGGGACAGCTAAAACTGTTTTTT. This gives the protein CASREGQLKLFF.

By share, this clone ranks as medium-sized. This chain joins TRBV7-9 and TRBJ1-2; unclear D gene. This CDR3 spans 13 amino acids. Deletions cut 2 bases from V and 5 bases from J, with 9 bases between. The germline CDR1 and CDR2 sequences are SEHNR and FQNEAQ (reference sequence). CDR3 protein: CASSLYGLYGYTF. The DNA of the CDR3 is TGTGCCAGCAGCTTATACGGATTATATGGCTACACCTTC.

The rearrangement joins TRBV5-1 to TRBJ1-5; D ambiguous. CDR1 and CDR2 (germline): SGHRS, YFSETQ. The CDR3 totals 13 residues. Between the trimmed V and J ends, which lost 0 bases and 6 bases, there was a span of 7 bases. The CDR3 sequence is CASSLGRGQPQHF. The CDR3 DNA sequence: TGCGCCAGCAGCTTGGGTCGGGGTCAGCCCCAGCATTTT.

The J gene is TRBJ2-6, the V gene TRBV19; D possibly corresponds to TRBD2 (6 bases). Trimming left V 6 bases short and J 4 bases short, with 22 bases between. There are 18 residues in the CDR3. Germline lookup yields CDR1 LNHDA and CDR2 SQIVND (reference sequence). The CDR3, as DNA: TGTGCCAGTAGCCTGAATGCAGTCCGGGGGTTGGGGGCCAACGTCCTGACTTTC. Amino acid sequence: CASSLNAVRGLGANVLTF.

V gene TRBV7-9 combines with J gene TRBJ2-1; 8 nucleotides align to TRBD1. With V trimmed by 2 bases and J by 7 bases, 4 bases remained unmatched. Germline V CDR1 and CDR2: SEHNR, FQNEAQ (reference sequence). This CDR3 has 14 residues. The CDR3, as DNA: TGTGCCAGCAGCTTACAGGGGGCGAGGAATGAGCAGTTCTTC. Translating gives CASSLQGARNEQFF.

V usage is TRBV7-8 and J usage is TRBJ1-2; D is perhaps TRBD1 (6 bases). The V end was cut by 5 bases, the J end by 6 bases, with 16 bases between. Germline loops: CDR1 SGHVS, CDR2 FQNEAQ. The CDR3 contains 14 residues. CDR3 in DNA: TGTGCCAGCAGCCAAGACGCAGGGGCGAATGGCTACACCTTC. Its translation is CASSQDAGANGYTF.

The V gene is TRBV6-1, the J gene TRBJ1-5; D unclear. V was pared by 6 bases and J by 3 bases, with 15 bases between. Germline CDR1 MNHNS, CDR2 SASEGT. The CDR3 length is 15 residues. The CDR3 DNA reads TGTGCCAGCAGCCAAGGCTCGGGGTACAATCAGCCCCAGCATTTT. Encoded protein: CASSQGSGYNQPQHF.

This clone has just one count. The J gene is TRBJ1-5, the V gene TRBV7-9; D gene unclear. The V and J ends lost 1 base and 0 bases respectively, with 19 bases between them. Germline V gene data show CDR1 as SEHNR and CDR2 as FQNEAQ (reference sequence). The CDR3 has 19 amino acids. The DNA for the CDR3 is TGTGCCAGCAGCTTAGTCGCGGGGTTTTGGATAGATAGCAATCAGCCCCAGCATTTT. This codes for CASSLVAGFWIDSNQPQHF.

This rearrangement joins TRBV5-4 to TRBJ1-2, with D possibly being TRBD1 (5 bases). The length of the CDR3 is 16 residues. The V gene lost 0 bases and the J gene lost 7 bases, with 19 bases spanning the gap. Germline-derived CDR1 and CDR2 are SGHNT and YYREEE (reference sequence). The CDR3 region has the DNA TGTGCCAGCAGCTTGGCCAAAAGGGGCATCGTTGGTGGCTACACCTTC. As protein: CASSLAKRGIVGGYTF.

In its sample, this clone was seen a few times. The chain carries TRBV2 and TRBJ1-6; maybe TRBD1 (6 bases). Between the trimmed V and J ends, which lost 3 bases and 6 bases, there was a span of 15 bases. Germline CDR1 is SNHLY and CDR2 is FYNNEI. This CDR3 is 16 amino acids long. The CDR3 DNA reads as TGTGCCAGCAGTGAGCAGGGGCCGGCCGCTAATTCACCCCTCCACTTT. As protein: CASSEQGPAANSPLHF. Looking up the rest from reference TRBV2 and TRBJ1-6 gives the full variable domain: EPEVTQTPSHQVTQMGQEVILRCVPISNHLYFYWYRQILGQKVEFLVSFYNNEISEKSEIFDDQFSVERPDGSNFTLKIRSTKLEDSAMYFCASSEQGPAANSPLHFGNGTRLTVT.

The table lists this clone with a few counts. A much larger clonotype is one base distant, so this may be a read error. This rearrangement joins TRBV2 to TRBJ1-2, with D tentatively TRBD1 (6 bases). There are 14 residues in the CDR3. V gave up 3 bases and J gave up 3 bases, with 11 bases separating them. The germline V gene has CDR1 SNHLY and CDR2 FYNNEI. CDR3 residues: CASSDGAGDYGYTF. CDR3 DNA: TGTGCCAGCAGTGATGGGGCAGGGGACTATGGCTACACCTTC.

V usage is TRBV7-9 and J usage is TRBJ2-4; D not certain. From germline, CDR1 is SEHNR and CDR2 FQNEAQ (reference sequence). Trimming shortened V by 1 base and J by 4 bases, and 8 bases separated the two germline ends. There are 14 residues in the CDR3. The CDR3: CASSLGVRKNIQYF. The CDR3 DNA follows: TGTGCCAGCAGCTTAGGAGTGCGGAAAAACATTCAGTACTTC.

This clone appeared a few times. V usage is TRBV2 and J usage is TRBJ1-2; no reliable D call. The CDR3 loop spans 15 amino acids. Deletions cut 0 bases from V and 2 bases from J, with 10 bases between. Per the germline V gene, CDR1 is SNHLY and CDR2 is FYNNEI. The CDR3 DNA reads as TGTGCCAGCAGTGAAGCGGGCAGCGGAAACTATGGCTACACCTTC. Translated: CASSEAGSGNYGYTF.

This clone was observed a handful of times. The chain uses TRBV5-1 and TRBJ2-5; a weak D match, TRBD2 (6 bases). CDR3 size: 15 residues. Looked up from germline, CDR1 is SGHRS and CDR2 is YFSETQ. V lost 1 base, J lost 1 base, and 11 bases lay in between. CDR3 nucleotide sequence: TGCGCCAGCAGCTTGCGGTCTAGCGTCCAAGAGACCCAGTACTTC. This gives the protein CASSLRSSVQETQYF.

This chain links TRBV5-8 with TRBJ1-5; D may be TRBD1 (6 bases). Germline V lookup: CDR1 SGHTS, CDR2 YDEGEE. The V gene lost 0 bases and the J gene lost 2 bases, with 18 bases spanning the gap. The CDR3 has 18 amino acids. In DNA form, the CDR3 reads TGTGCCAGCAGCTTGGGCCCGGGGGGCTCTATGGGCAATCAGCCCCAGCATTTT. Translated: CASSLGPGGSMGNQPQHF.